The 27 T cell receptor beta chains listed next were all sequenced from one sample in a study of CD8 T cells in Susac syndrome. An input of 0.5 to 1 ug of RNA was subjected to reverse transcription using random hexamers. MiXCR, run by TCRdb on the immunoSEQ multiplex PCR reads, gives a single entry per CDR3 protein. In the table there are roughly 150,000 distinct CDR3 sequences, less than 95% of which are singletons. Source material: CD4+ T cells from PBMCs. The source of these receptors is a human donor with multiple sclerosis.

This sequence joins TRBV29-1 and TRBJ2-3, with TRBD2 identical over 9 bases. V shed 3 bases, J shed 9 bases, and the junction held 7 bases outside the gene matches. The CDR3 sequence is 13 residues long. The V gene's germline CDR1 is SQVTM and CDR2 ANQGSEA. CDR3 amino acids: CSVDKTSGRTQYF. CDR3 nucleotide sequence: TGCAGCGTTGACAAGACTAGCGGCCGGACGCAGTATTTT.

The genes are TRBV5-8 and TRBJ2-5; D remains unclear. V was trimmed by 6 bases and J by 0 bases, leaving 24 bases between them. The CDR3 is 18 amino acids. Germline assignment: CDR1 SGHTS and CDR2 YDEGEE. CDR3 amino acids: CASISLALATRYQETQYF. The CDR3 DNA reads TGTGCCAGCATCAGCTTGGCATTAGCCACGCGGTACCAAGAGACCCAGTACTTC.

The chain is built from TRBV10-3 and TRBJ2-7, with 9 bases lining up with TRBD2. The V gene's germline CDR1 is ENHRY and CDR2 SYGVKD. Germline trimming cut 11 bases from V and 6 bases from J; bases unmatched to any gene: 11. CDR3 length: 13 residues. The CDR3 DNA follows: TGTGCCGCAGCGGCTAGCGGGGCCCGCGAGCAGTACTTC. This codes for CAAAASGAREQYF.

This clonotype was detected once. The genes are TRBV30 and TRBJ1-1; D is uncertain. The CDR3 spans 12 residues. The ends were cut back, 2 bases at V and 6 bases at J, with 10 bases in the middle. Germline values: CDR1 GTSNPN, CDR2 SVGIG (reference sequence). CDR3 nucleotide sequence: TGTGCCTGGAGTTTGGGTTATTCTGAAGCTTTCTTT. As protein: CAWSLGYSEAFF.

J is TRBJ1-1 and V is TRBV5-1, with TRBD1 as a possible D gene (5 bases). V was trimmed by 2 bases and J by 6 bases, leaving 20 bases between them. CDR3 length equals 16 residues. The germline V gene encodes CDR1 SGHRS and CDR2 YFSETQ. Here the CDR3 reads CASSFSGGSGNAEAFF. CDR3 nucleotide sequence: TGCGCCAGCAGCTTCAGTGGGGGGTCCGGTAACGCTGAAGCTTTCTTT. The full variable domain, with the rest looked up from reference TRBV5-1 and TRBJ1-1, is KAGVTQTPRYLIKTRGQQVTLSCSPISGHRSVSWYQQTPGQGLQFLFEYFSETQRNKGNFPGRFSGRQFSNSRSEMNVSTLELGDSALYLCASSFSGGSGNAEAFFGQGTRLTVV.

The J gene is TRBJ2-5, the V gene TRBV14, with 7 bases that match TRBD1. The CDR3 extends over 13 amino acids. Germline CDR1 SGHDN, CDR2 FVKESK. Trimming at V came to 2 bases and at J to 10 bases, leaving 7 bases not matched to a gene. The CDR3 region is CASSQPNRGGQYF. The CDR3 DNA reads TGTGCCAGCAGCCAACCGAACAGGGGTGGCCAGTACTTC.

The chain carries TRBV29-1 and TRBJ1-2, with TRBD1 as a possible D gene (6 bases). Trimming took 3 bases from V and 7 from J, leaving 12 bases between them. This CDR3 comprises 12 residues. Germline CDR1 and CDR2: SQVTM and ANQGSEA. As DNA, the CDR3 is TGCAGCGTTGATAACAGGGTGGCTGGCTACACCTTC. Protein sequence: CSVDNRVAGYTF.

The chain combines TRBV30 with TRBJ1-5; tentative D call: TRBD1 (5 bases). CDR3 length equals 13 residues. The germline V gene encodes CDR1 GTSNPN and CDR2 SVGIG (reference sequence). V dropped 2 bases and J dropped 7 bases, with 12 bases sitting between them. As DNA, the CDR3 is TGTGCCTGGAGTCCCCGGGGGGACCAGCCCCAGCATTTT. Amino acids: CAWSPRGDQPQHF.

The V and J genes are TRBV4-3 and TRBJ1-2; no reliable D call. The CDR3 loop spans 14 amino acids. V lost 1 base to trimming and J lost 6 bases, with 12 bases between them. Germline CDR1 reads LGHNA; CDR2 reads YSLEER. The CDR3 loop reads CASSQGSGVDGYTF. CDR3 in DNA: TGCGCCAGCAGCCAAGGCTCCGGGGTCGATGGCTACACCTTC.

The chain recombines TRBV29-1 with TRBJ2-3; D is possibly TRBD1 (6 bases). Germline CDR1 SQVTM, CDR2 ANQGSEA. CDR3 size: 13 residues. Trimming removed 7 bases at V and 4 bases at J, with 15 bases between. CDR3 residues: CSAQQGAADTQYF. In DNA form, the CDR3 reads TGCAGCGCTCAACAGGGTGCGGCAGATACGCAGTATTTT.

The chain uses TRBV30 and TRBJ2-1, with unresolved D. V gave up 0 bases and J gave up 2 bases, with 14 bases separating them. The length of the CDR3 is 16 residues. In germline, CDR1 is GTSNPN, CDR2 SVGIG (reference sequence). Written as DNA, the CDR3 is TGTGCCTGGAGTGTCCATTTGGTGCGGACCTACAATGAGCAGTTCTTC. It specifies CAWSVHLVRTYNEQFF. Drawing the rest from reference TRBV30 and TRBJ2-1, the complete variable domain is SQTIHQWPATLVQPVGSPLSLECTVEGTSNPNLYWYRQAAGRGLQLLFYSVGIGQISSEVPQNLSASRPQDRQFILSSKKLLLSDSGFYLCAWSVHLVRTYNEQFFGPGTRLTVL.

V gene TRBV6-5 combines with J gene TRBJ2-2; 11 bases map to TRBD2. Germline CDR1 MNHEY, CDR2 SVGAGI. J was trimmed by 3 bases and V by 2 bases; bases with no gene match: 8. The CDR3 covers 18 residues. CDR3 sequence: CASSYSRLAGSDTGELFF. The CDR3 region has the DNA TGTGCCAGCAGTTACAGCAGACTAGCGGGGAGTGACACCGGGGAGCTGTTTTTT.

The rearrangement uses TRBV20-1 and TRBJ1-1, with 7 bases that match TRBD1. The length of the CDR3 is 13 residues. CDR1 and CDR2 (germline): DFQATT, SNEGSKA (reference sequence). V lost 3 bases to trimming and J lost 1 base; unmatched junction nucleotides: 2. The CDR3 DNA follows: TGCAGTGCTAGGAGGACAGGGAACACTGAAGCTTTCTTT. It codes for CSARRTGNTEAFF.

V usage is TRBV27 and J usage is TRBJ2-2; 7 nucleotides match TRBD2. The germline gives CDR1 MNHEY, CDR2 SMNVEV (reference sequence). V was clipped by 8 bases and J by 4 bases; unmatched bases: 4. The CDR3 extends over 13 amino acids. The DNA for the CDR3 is TGTGCCAGCCGGTTAGCGGGCACCGGGGAGCTGTTTTTT. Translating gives CASRLAGTGELFF.

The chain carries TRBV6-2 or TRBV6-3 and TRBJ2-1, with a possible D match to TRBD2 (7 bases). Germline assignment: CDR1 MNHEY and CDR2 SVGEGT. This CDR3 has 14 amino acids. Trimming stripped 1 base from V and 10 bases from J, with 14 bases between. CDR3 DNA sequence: TGTGCCAGCAGTTACTGGGGGGGGGCCAGGGAGCAGTTCTTC. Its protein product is CASSYWGGAREQFF.

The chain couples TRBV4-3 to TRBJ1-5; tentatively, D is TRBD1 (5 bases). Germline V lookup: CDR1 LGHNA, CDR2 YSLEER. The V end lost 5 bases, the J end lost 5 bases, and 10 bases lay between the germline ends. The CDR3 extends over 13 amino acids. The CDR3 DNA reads TGCGCCAGCAGCGAGCTCAGGGATCAGCCCCAGCATTTT. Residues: CASSELRDQPQHF.

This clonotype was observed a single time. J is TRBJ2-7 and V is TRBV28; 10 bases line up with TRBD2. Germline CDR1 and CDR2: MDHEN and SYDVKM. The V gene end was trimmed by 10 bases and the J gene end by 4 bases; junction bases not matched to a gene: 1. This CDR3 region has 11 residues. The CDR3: CATTSGYEQYF. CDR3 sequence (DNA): TGTGCCACGACTAGCGGGTACGAGCAGTACTTC.

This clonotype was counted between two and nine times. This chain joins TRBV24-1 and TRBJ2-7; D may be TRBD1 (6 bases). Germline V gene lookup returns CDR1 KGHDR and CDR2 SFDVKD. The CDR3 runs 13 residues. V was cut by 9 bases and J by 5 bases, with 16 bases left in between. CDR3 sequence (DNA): TGTGCCACCTCTGCCGGGACAAAAAACGAGCAGTACTTC. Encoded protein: CATSAGTKNEQYF.

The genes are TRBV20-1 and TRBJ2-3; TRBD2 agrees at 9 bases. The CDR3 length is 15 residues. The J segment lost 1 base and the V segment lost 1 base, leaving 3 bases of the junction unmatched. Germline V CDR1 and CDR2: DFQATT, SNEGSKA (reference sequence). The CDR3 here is CSARGWTSGTDTQYF. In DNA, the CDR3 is TGCAGTGCTAGAGGTTGGACTAGCGGCACAGATACGCAGTATTTT.

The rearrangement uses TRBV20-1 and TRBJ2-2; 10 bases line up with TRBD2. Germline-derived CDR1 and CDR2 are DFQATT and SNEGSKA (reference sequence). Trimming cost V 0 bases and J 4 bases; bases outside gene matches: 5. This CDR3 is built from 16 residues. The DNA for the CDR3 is TGCAGTGCTAGAGATTGGGCTAGCGGGAGCACCGGGGAGCTGTTTTTT. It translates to CSARDWASGSTGELFF.

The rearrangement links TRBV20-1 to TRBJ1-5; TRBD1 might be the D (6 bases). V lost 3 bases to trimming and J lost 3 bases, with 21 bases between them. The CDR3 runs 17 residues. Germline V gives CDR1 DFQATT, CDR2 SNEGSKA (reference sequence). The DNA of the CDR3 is TGCAGTGCTAGTTTATTTACCGGGGGCAGCAACAATCAGCCCCAGCATTTT. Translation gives CSASLFTGGSNNQPQHF.

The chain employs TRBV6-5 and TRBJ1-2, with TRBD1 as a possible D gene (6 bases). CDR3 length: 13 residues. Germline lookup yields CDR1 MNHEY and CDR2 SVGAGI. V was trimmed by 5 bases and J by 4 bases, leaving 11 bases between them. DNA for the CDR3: TGTGCCAGCAGTAAGACAGGCATCTATGGCTACACCTTC. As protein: CASSKTGIYGYTF.

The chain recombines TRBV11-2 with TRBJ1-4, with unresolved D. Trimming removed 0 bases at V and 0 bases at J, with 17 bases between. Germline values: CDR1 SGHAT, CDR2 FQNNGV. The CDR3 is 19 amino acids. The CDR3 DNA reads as TGTGCCAGCAGCTTAGAAACGGCCTGGCGGAAGGCAACTAATGAAAAACTGTTTTTT. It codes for CASSLETAWRKATNEKLFF.

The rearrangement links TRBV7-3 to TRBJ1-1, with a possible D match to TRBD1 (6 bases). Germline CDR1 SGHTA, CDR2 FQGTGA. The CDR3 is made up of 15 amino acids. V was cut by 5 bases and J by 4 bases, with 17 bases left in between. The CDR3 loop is CASSPGGQGLTEAFF. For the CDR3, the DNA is TGTGCCAGCAGCCCCGGGGGGCAGGGCCTCACTGAAGCTTTCTTT.

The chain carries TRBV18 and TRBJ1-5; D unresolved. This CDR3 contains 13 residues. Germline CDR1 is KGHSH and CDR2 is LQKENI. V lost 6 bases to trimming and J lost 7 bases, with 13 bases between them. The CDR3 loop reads CASSPDGIQPQHF. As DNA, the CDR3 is TGTGCCAGCTCCCCGGACGGTATCCAGCCCCAGCATTTT.

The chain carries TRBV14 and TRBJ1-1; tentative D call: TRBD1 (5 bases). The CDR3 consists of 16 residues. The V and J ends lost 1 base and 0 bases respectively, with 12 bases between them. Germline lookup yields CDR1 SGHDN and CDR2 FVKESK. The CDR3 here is CASSQVPGRLNTEAFF. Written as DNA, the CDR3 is TGTGCCAGCAGCCAAGTACCGGGACGGTTGAACACTGAAGCTTTCTTT.

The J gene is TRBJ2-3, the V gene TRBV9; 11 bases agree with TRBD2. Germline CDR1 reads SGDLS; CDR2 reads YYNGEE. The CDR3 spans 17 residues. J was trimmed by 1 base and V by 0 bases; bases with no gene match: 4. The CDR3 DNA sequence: TGTGCCAGCAGCGTAGGGCTAGCGGGAGGAGGCACAGATACGCAGTATTTT. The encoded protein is CASSVGLAGGGTDTQYF.